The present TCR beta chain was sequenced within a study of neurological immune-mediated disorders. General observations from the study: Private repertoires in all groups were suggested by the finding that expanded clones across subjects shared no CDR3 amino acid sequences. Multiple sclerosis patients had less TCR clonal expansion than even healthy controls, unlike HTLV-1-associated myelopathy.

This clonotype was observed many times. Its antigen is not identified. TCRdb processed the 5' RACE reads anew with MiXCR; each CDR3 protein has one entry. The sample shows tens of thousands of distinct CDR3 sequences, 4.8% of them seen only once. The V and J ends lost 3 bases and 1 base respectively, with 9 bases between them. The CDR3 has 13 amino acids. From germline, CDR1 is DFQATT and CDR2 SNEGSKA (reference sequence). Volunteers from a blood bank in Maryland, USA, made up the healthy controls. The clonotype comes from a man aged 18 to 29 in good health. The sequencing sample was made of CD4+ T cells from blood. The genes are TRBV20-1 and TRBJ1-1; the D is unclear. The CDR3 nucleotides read TGCAGTGCTAGTGTCAATGGGAACACTGAAGCTTTCTTT. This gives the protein CSASVNGNTEAFF.